This T cell receptor (beta chain) was found in a study of radiation and T cells in renal cell carcinoma. Study observations and caveats: From baseline, blood top tumor clonotypes peaked at 2 weeks post-radiation. Pretreatment tumor biopsies were lacking, so baseline clonotypes are unknown.

V trimming: 6 bases; J trimming: 5 bases; junction bases outside the gene matches: 12. Germline values: CDR1 SNHLY, CDR2 FYNNEI. The length of the CDR3 is 15 residues. Only in-frame clones appear in the TCRdb table, and some are missing; sequencing was by immunoSEQ multiplex PCR. The repertoire holds roughly 160,000 clones, with 88% as singletons. On this clone: Its antigen is not identified.

Documented time point: blood 4 weeks post-SBRT, at nephrectomy. As for treatment: 15 Gy SBRT to primary tumor, nephrectomy 4 weeks later. Nephrectomy followed 15 Gy stereotactic body radiation by 4 weeks. This renal cell carcinoma was of the clear cell type. V and J are TRBV2 and TRBJ2-5; TRBD1 matches 7 bases. This specimen was blood, taken from a patient whose treatment included radiotherapy and nephrectomy. The receptor was isolated from a woman between 50 and 59 years old with renal cell carcinoma. As DNA, the CDR3 is TGTGCCAGCAGCCAAACACAGGGGCCGGAGGAGACCCAGTACTTC. Its protein product is CASSQTQGPEETQYF. Based on the CDR3 plus reference TRBV2 and TRBJ2-5, the full variable domain is EPEVTQTPSHQVTQMGQEVILRCVPISNHLYFYWYRQILGQKVEFLVSFYNNEISEKSEIFDDQFSVERPDGSNFTLKIRSTKLEDSAMYFCASSQTQGPEETQYFGPGTRLLVL.